Detailed here is one TCR beta chain. The antigen is undetermined. This sample is drawn from a study of Ad26.COV2.S vaccination and SARS-CoV-2 variants. Whole-study context: Ad26.COV2.S arm of COV1001 included the donor. Overall study results and limits: Placebo recipients had lower spike-specific TCR breadth than vaccine recipients.

CDR3 length: 15 amino acids. The germline gives CDR1 ENHRY, CDR2 SYGVKD. V lost 6 bases and J 5 bases, leaving 19 bases between the germline ends. Produced via immunoSEQ multiplex PCR; TCRdb's table is partial and in-frame only. The sample holds about 420,000 clones, approximately 88% seen once. Described treatment: some 20 received Ad26.COV2.S at low or high dose, single or two shots; 5 received placebo; per-sample allocation not given. The samples were gathered on day 63 after the first injection of vaccine or placebo. The rearrangement uses TRBV10-3 and TRBJ2-5; tentatively, D is TRBD2 (5 bases). The TCR comes from a person aged 18-60 years who received the Ad26.COV2.S COVID-19 vaccine or a placebo. The sequencing used peripheral blood, collected in a trial of Ad26.COV2.S vaccine versus placebo. The CDR3 loop reads CAIRGSIANSETQYF. CDR3 nucleotides: TGTGCCATCAGGGGGAGCATAGCGAATTCGGAGACCCAGTACTTC.